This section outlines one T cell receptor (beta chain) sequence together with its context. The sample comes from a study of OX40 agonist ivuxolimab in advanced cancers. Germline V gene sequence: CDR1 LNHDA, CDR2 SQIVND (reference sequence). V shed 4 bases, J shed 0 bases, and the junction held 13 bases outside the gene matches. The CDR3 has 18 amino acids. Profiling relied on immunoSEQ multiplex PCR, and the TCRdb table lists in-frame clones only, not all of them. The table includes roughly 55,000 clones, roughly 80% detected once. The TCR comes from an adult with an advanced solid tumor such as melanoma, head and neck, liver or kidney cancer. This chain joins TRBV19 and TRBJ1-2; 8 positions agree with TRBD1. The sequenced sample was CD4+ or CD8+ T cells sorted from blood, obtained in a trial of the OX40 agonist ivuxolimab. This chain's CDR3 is CASSNLRDRPTANYGYTF. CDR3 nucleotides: TGTGCCAGTAGTAATCTGAGGGACAGGCCTACAGCTAACTATGGCTACACCTTC. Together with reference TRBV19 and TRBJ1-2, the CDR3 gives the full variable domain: DGGITQSPKYLFRKEGQNVTLSCEQNLNHDAMYWYRQDPGQGLRLIYYSQIVNDFQKGDIAEGYSVSREKKESFPLTVTSAQKNPTAFYLCASSNLRDRPTANYGYTFGSGTRLTVV.